A selection of T cell receptor beta chains follows, all from one sample in a study of cytomegalovirus exposure and HLA in healthy donors. Profiled with immunoSEQ multiplex PCR; TCRdb holds only in-frame clones, not every one. The sample consists of about 180,000 clones, 65% to 85% of them appearing once. Specimen: PBMCs. These TCRs come from a girl between 10 and 17 years old in good health and CMV-seropositive. Both conserved end residues are part of each CDR3. D genes are given only for firm matches. Expanded clones are given a class, and other clones once, few, many or no size at all.

J gene | V gene | clone size | D gene | CDR3 length | CDR3 DNA | CDR3 protein
TRBJ1-1 | TRBV29-1 | . | . | 13 | TGCAGCGTTGAAGGGACGAACAGGGCTGAAGCTTTCTTT | CSVEGTNRAEAFF
TRBJ1-2 | TRBV30 | . | TRBD1 | 12 | TGTGCCTGGAATAACAGGGGGTATGGCTACACCTTC | CAWNNRGYGYTF
TRBJ1-1 | TRBV7-8 | once | . | 13 | TGTGCCAGCAGCTTAAGTCGAGTGACTAGCGCTTTCTTT | CASSLSRVTSAFF
TRBJ1-5 | TRBV15 | . | . | 13 | TGTGCCACCAGCGGGGGGGAAGCTCAGCCCCAGCATTTT | CATSGGEAQPQHF
TRBJ1-1 | TRBV14 | once | . | 14 | TGTGCCAGCACTCCCGTAAGGGGAAACACTGAAGCTTTCTTT | CASTPVRGNTEAFF
TRBJ1-1 | TRBV9 | once | . | 15 | TGTGCCAGCAGCGTAGGCGAACTGCTGAACACTGAAGCTTTCTTT | CASSVGELLNTEAFF
TRBJ2-2 | TRBV10-1 | . | . | 13 | TGCGCCAGCAGTCGACACAGCACCGGGGAGCTGTTTTTT | CASSRHSTGELFF
TRBJ2-1 | TRBV5-4 | . | . | 15 | TGTGCCAGCAGCTCTAAAAGAAATCCCTACAATGAGCAGTTCTTC | CASSSKRNPYNEQFF
TRBJ2-3 | TRBV27 | . | TRBD2 | 16 | TGTGCCAGCAGGACTAGCGGGAGTTTGAGCACAGATACGCAGTATTTT | CASRTSGSLSTDTQYF
TRBJ1-2 | TRBV11-2 | . | . | 15 | TGTGCCAGCAGCCCCTTCTTCAGGGCTAACTATGGCTACACCTTC | CASSPFFRANYGYTF
TRBJ2-5 | TRBV6-1 | . | . | 13 | TGTGCCAGCAGTGCGACCAGGGTGGGGACCCAGTACTTC | CASSATRVGTQYF
TRBJ2-7 | TRBV10-1 | . | TRBD1 | 15 | TGCGCCAGCAGCCTCCCGGGACAGGGAATCCACGAGCAGTACTTC | CASSLPGQGIHEQYF
TRBJ2-3 | TRBV30 | . | . | 15 | TGTGCCTGGCCCTTTCTGGACTGCTTCACAGATACGCAGTATTTT | CAWPFLDCFTDTQYF
TRBJ1-2 | TRBV27 | once | TRBD1 | 13 | TGTGCCAGCAGTTTGGAGGGGGCGTTTGGCTACACCTTC | CASSLEGAFGYTF
TRBJ2-7 | TRBV11-2 | few | TRBD2 | 14 | TGTGCCAGCAGCTTAGGTGGGACTAGCTACGAGCAGTACTTC | CASSLGGTSYEQYF
TRBJ1-3 | TRBV10-3 | once | . | 16 | TGTGCCATCAGTGAGTCGCGAATCGCGTCTGGAAACACCATATATTTT | CAISESRIASGNTIYF
TRBJ2-1 | TRBV6-6 | . | . | 15 | TGTGCCAGCAGTTACTCCGGGACTTTCAACAATGAGCAGTTCTTC | CASSYSGTFNNEQFF
TRBJ1-1 | TRBV11-3 | . | . | 15 | TGTGCCAGCAGCTTAGGAGGGACAACGAACACTGAAGCTTTCTTT | CASSLGGTTNTEAFF
TRBJ2-1 | TRBV29-1 | . | TRBD1 | 12 | TGCAGTACCCTGGGACAGAACAATGAGCAGTTCTTC | CSTLGQNNEQFF
TRBJ2-7 | TRBV27 | once | TRBD2 | 17 | TGTGCCAGCAGTCCTCGTTTTAGGGGAGGGGCCTTCTACGAGCAGTACTTC | CASSPRFRGGAFYEQYF
TRBJ1-2 | TRBV15 | . | . | 13 | TGTGCCACCAGCAGAGAACCCTTAGAGGGCTACACCTTC | CATSREPLEGYTF
TRBJ1-5 | TRBV10-3 | . | . | 14 | TGTGCCATCAGTGAAGGGAAGGGGGTTGGTCCCCAGCATTTT | CAISEGKGVGPQHF
TRBJ1-3 | TRBV11-2 | . | . | 17 | TGTGCCAGCAGCTTATTTACCGCAGGGAACTCTGGAAACATCATATATTTT | CASSLFTAGNSGNIIYF
TRBJ2-5 | TRBV7-2 | . | . | 12 | TGTGCCAGCAGCTTAGGACATCAGACCCAGTACTTC | CASSLGHQTQYF
TRBJ2-2 | TRBV7-3 | . | TRBD2 | 15 | TGTGCCAGCAGCTTAATGGGCGGGGGGACCGGGGAGCTGTTTTTT | CASSLMGGGTGELFF
TRBJ2-7 | TRBV2 | once | . | 12 | TGTGCCACCCTTCCGACAGGCTACGAGCAGTACTTC | CATLPTGYEQYF
TRBJ1-5 | TRBV30 | . | TRBD1 | 17 | TGTGCCTGGAGCCTCCCTGGGACAGGGGGGTGGAATCAGCCCCAGCATTTT | CAWSLPGTGGWNQPQHF
TRBJ1-2 | TRBV18 | . | TRBD1 | 16 | TGTGCCAGCTCACCGACAGGGGACCCTTCTAACTATGGCTACACCTTC | CASSPTGDPSNYGYTF
TRBJ2-7 | TRBV7-9 | . | . | 14 | TGTGCCAGCAGCTTGGCGACAGGACCCTACGAGCAGTACTTC | CASSLATGPYEQYF
TRBJ2-2 | TRBV2 | . | . | 12 | TGTGCCAGCAGTAACTGGGCGGGGGAGCTGTTTTTT | CASSNWAGELFF
TRBJ2-5 | TRBV7-9 | . | . | 14 | TGTGCCAGCAGCGAATCGACAGGCCAAGAGACCCAGTACTTC | CASSESTGQETQYF
TRBJ2-1 | TRBV19 | . | . | 15 | TGTGCCAGTAGTGTAGACGGGAGCTCCTACAATGAGCAGTTCTTC | CASSVDGSSYNEQFF
TRBJ2-7 | TRBV4-3 | . | TRBD2 | 16 | TGCGCCAGCAGCCAAGATTTGGCGGGAGTTAGCTACGAGCAGTACTTC | CASSQDLAGVSYEQYF
TRBJ2-2 | TRBV6-5 | . | TRBD2 | 15 | TGTGCCAGCAGTCCCCGGACTAGTCCCACCGGGGAGCTGTTTTTT | CASSPRTSPTGELFF
TRBJ1-3 | TRBV30 | . | . | 14 | TGTGCCTGGAGCCGACAGGCGGCTGGAAACACCATATATTTT | CAWSRQAAGNTIYF
TRBJ1-1 | TRBV5-1 | . | . | 15 | TGCGCCAGCTGGCTGAGAGCAGGGGCCGGAGGTGAAGCTTTCTTT | CASWLRAGAGGEAFF
TRBJ2-7 | TRBV6-6 | . | . | 14 | TGTGCCAGCAGTTCTACCGGGTCTCCCTACGAGCAGTACTTC | CASSSTGSPYEQYF
TRBJ1-3 | TRBV13 | once | . | 14 | TGTGCCAGCAGCCCCGGGACACCTGGAAACACCATATATTTT | CASSPGTPGNTIYF
TRBJ2-3 | TRBV5-6 | . | . | 13 | TGTGCCAGCAGCCCTCCGTTAACAGATACGCAGTATTTT | CASSPPLTDTQYF
TRBJ2-3 | TRBV11-2 | . | TRBD2 | 17 | TGTGCCAGCAGCTTAGGCCCGTCACTAGCGGCCACAGATACGCAGTATTTT | CASSLGPSLAATDTQYF